This T cell receptor beta chain came from a study of cytomegalovirus exposure and HLA in healthy donors. General observations from the study: V segments that were indistinguishable, TRBV6-2 and TRBV6-3 among them, were omitted from analysis. Accurate prediction of HLA-A and HLA-B alleles (for most subjects) was reportedly achieved from TCR beta sequences. With DRB1 most and HLA-C fewest, TCR association rates differed between HLA loci in a later analysis. A list of about 160 TCR beta chains associated with cytomegalovirus was given.

Remarks on this clone: Its antigen is unknown.

The germline V gene encodes CDR1 SGHVS and CDR2 FNYEAQ. The CDR3 runs 15 residues. Trimming left V 1 base short and J 2 bases short, with 8 bases between. PCR was performed using 60 Vbeta and 13 Jbeta primers. Sequencing was performed with immunoSEQ multiplex PCR; in TCRdb, only in-frame clones are kept and a portion is missing. The sample includes about 110,000 clones, 60% to 75% of them seen just once. The clonotype comes from a man aged 25-40 years in good health and CMV-seronegative. The gene calls are TRBV7-6 and TRBJ2-2; D unclear. What was sequenced was PBMCs. The CDR3 nucleotides read TGTGCCAGCAGCTTAGTGTCAGAAAACACCGGGGAGCTGTTTTTT. Amino acid sequence: CASSLVSENTGELFF.